This passage covers 17 T cell receptor beta chains from one sample sequenced in a study of regulatory T cells in long-lasting Graves disease. The time point was: persistent/refractory GD, antithyroid drugs over 5 years with positive TRAb. TCR sequences were obtained from RNA taken from PBMCs. Construction of TCR beta libraries relied on iRepertoire HTBI primers and on Arm-PCR targeting CDR3 regions. TCRdb processed the multiplex PCR reads anew with MiXCR; each CDR3 protein has one entry. The sample contains about 660,000 distinct CDR3 sequences, approximately 31% of which appear only once. Sample: peripheral blood mononuclear cells (PBMCs), taken when the disease was refractory, from a patient treated with antithyroid drugs. Source of these receptors: a female donor with Graves disease.

At least ten counts were recorded for this clonotype. The chain's CDR3 is CASSPPVGQPQHF. The CDR3 nucleotides read TGTGCCAGCAGTCCCCCGGTCGGTCAGCCCCAGCATTTT. The chain has TRBV28 and TRBJ1-5; D call uncertain. CDR3 length: 13 residues. The germline gives CDR1 MDHEN, CDR2 SYDVKM. Trimming shortened V by 5 bases and J by 6 bases, and 11 bases separated the two germline ends.

This clonotype was seen more than once but under ten times. This chain joins TRBV6-2 or TRBV6-3 and TRBJ1-6, with D possibly TRBD1 on 5 matching bases. CDR1 MNHEY and CDR2 SVGEGT come from the germline V gene. The CDR3 totals 14 residues. Trimming left V 5 bases short and J 10 bases short, with 15 bases between. CDR3 sequence reads: CASSDRGLGSPLHF. CDR3 DNA: TGTGCCAGCAGTGATAGGGGCTTGGGATCACCCCTCCACTTT.

Only a few counts were recorded for this clonotype. The chain carries TRBV7-9 and TRBJ1-1; possible D gene TRBD1, 5 bases. This CDR3 comprises 16 residues. The germline gives CDR1 SEHNR, CDR2 FQNEAQ (reference sequence). The V end was cut by 1 base, the J end by 1 base, with 13 bases between. The DNA for the CDR3 is TGTGCCAGCAGCTTAGTGTCGGGACCGAAGAACACTGAAGCTTTCTTT. This sequence encodes CASSLVSGPKNTEAFF.

The chain links TRBV19 to TRBJ1-2; D uncertain. Trimming took off 3 bases at V and 1 base at J, with 9 bases between the two ends. The CDR3 contains 14 residues. Germline V gene lookup returns CDR1 LNHDA and CDR2 SQIVND (reference sequence). The chain's CDR3 is CASSMSVDNYGYTF. The CDR3, as DNA: TGTGCCAGTAGTATGAGTGTCGATAACTATGGCTACACCTTC.

The CDR3 DNA sequence: TGTGCCAGCAGTATTCGGGGGACGGTTGTTGGTCAGCCCCAGCATTTT. It translates to CASSIRGTVVGQPQHF. This sequence joins TRBV6-1 and TRBJ1-5; possibly TRBD1 for D (5 bases). With 5 bases removed from V and 6 bases from J, the gap between germline ends came to 20 bases. There are 16 residues in the CDR3. Germline V CDR1 and CDR2: MNHNS, SASEGT.

The rearrangement joins TRBV5-1 to TRBJ1-1; TRBD1 agrees at 10 bases. Germline V CDR1 and CDR2: SGHRS, YFSETQ. Trimming took 4 bases from V and 4 from J; bases not matched to a gene: 10. CDR3 length: 16 residues. CDR3 sequence: CASSPTGGIGSTEAFF. CDR3 nucleotide sequence: TGCGCCAGCAGCCCGACAGGGGGCATAGGTAGCACTGAAGCTTTCTTT.

This clonotype was seen ten or more times. The CDR3 spells CASSSGGRNQPQHF. As DNA, the CDR3 is TGTGCCAGCAGTTCAGGGGGTCGCAATCAGCCCCAGCATTTT. This rearrangement joins TRBV6-5 to TRBJ1-5, with TRBD1 matching 7 bases. V gave up 4 bases and J gave up 2 bases; unmatched junction bases: 2. The CDR3 runs 14 residues. Germline V gene sequence: CDR1 MNHEY, CDR2 SVGAGI.

This clonotype was detected only a few times. The genes are TRBV30 and TRBJ2-2; no clear D. The CDR3 runs to 15 residues. Germline V gene lookup returns CDR1 GTSNPN and CDR2 SVGIG (reference sequence). V gave up 6 bases and J gave up 4 bases, with 18 bases separating them. The CDR3 reads CACPHGPGRTGELFF. The CDR3 DNA sequence: TGTGCCTGCCCCCACGGGCCAGGTCGCACCGGGGAGCTGTTTTTT.

The chain recombines TRBV19 with TRBJ1-2; D possibly corresponds to TRBD1 (5 bases). The V end lost 6 bases, the J end lost 3 bases, and 14 bases lay between the germline ends. The germline V gene has CDR1 LNHDA and CDR2 SQIVND (reference sequence). CDR3 length equals 14 residues. CDR3 region: CASSRDLEDYGYTF. In nucleotides, the CDR3 is TGTGCCAGTAGCAGGGACCTGGAGGACTATGGCTACACCTTC. The whole variable domain, remainder taken from reference TRBV19 and TRBJ1-2, is DGGITQSPKYLFRKEGQNVTLSCEQNLNHDAMYWYRQDPGQGLRLIYYSQIVNDFQKGDIAEGYSVSREKKESFPLTVTSAQKNPTAFYLCASSRDLEDYGYTFGSGTRLTVV.

The chain recombines TRBV10-3 with TRBJ2-7; the match to TRBD2 covers 11 bases. Germline CDR1 and CDR2: ENHRY and SYGVKD. V lost 2 bases to trimming and J lost 7 bases; unmatched junction nucleotides: 7. The CDR3 extends over 15 amino acids. The chain's CDR3 is CAISEPGLAGLEQYF. The CDR3 region has the DNA TGTGCCATCAGTGAGCCCGGACTAGCGGGTTTGGAGCAGTACTTC.

This clonotype was picked up many times. One end of the junction does not line up with germline, which may come from a read error. CDR3 residues: CASSLGGTGNTEAFF. In DNA form, the CDR3 reads TGTGCCAGCAGTTTAGGAGGGACAGGGAACACTGAAGCTTTCTTT. The chain employs TRBV5-1 and TRBJ1-1, with 8 nucleotides matching TRBD1. Germline loops: CDR1 SGHRS, CDR2 YFSETQ. The CDR3 has 15 residues.

There are a few counts of this clonotype. The rearrangement uses TRBV11-2 and TRBJ1-2; D ambiguous. CDR1 and CDR2 (germline): SGHAT, FQNNGV. The V gene lost 3 bases and the J gene lost 8 bases, with 13 bases spanning the gap. CDR3 length: 13 amino acids. The CDR3 coding sequence is TGTGCCAGCAGCTTTATGGCTGTAGCGGGCTACACCTTC. Its translation: CASSFMAVAGYTF.

This clonotype was seen many times. This chain uses TRBV25-1 with TRBJ1-1; weak D call: TRBD1 (6 bases). V was pared by 6 bases and J by 0 bases, with 11 bases between. Germline V lookup: CDR1 MGHDK, CDR2 SYGVNS. The CDR3 runs 14 residues. The CDR3 sequence is CASRETGMNTEAFF. The CDR3 DNA reads TGTGCCAGCAGGGAGACAGGAATGAACACTGAAGCTTTCTTT.

The chain carries TRBV29-1 and TRBJ1-1, with a weak D call TRBD1 (6 bases). Germline CDR1 and CDR2: SQVTM and ANQGSEA. This CDR3 region has 12 residues. Between the trimmed V and J ends, which lost 5 bases and 5 bases, there was a span of 12 bases. CDR3 region: CSVRGQGTEAFF. The CDR3 DNA sequence: TGCAGCGTTAGGGGTCAGGGGACTGAAGCTTTCTTT. The full variable domain, its missing parts supplied by reference TRBV29-1 and TRBJ1-1, is SAVISQKPSRDICQRGTSLTIQCQVDSQVTMMFWYRQQPGQSLTLIATANQGSEATYESGFVIDKFPISRPNLTFSTLTVSNMSPEDSSIYLCSVRGQGTEAFFGQGTRLTVV.

Ten or more counts support this clonotype. V and J are TRBV11-2 and TRBJ2-7; D gene unclear. Looked up from germline, CDR1 is SGHAT and CDR2 is FQNNGV. V gave up 2 bases and J gave up 3 bases, with 11 bases separating them. The CDR3 has 14 residues. The CDR3 DNA is TGTGCCAGCAGCTTAAAGGGTCTGGGCTACGAGCAGTACTTC. It codes for CASSLKGLGYEQYF.

Only a few counts were recorded for this clonotype. The V call is TRBV5-1, the J call TRBJ1-1, with D perhaps matching TRBD1 (6 bases). V dropped 5 bases and J dropped 4 bases, with 21 bases sitting between them. The CDR3 totals 16 residues. The germline V gene encodes CDR1 SGHRS and CDR2 YFSETQ. CDR3 DNA: TGCGCCAGCAGGTCCGACAGGAGCGGAGGAGGCACTGAAGCTTTCTTT. Its protein is CASRSDRSGGGTEAFF.

This rearrangement joins TRBV20-1 to TRBJ2-2; the match to TRBD2 covers 7 bases. With 3 bases clipped from V and 8 bases from J, the junction kept 12 bases outside the gene matches. Germline V lookup: CDR1 DFQATT, CDR2 SNEGSKA (reference sequence). This CDR3 region has 15 residues. The CDR3 here is CSASLAGDRRGELFF. CDR3 DNA sequence: TGCAGTGCTAGTCTGGCGGGAGATAGGAGGGGGGAGCTGTTTTTT.